This TCR beta chain originates from a study of graft-versus-host responses after intestinal transplantation. Study conclusions and caveats: Graft-donor T cell macrochimerism coincided with high graft-versus-host to host-versus-graft clonal ratios in allografts.

Data came from immunoSEQ multiplex PCR; TCRdb stores just in-frame clones and leaves some out. The sample lists roughly 69,000 clones; 90% were seen once. Concerning this clone itself: No antigen is known for it.

The CDR3 is 15 residues long. V lost 4 bases and J lost 5, with 16 bases in between. CDR1 and CDR2 from the germline V gene are MNHEY and SVGAGI. The J gene is TRBJ2-3, the V gene TRBV6-5; TRBD1 might be the D (5 bases). Source: unstimulated CD8+ T cells sorted from spleen or lymph node cells, taken before transplant. The TCR sequence derives from a human donor who was the organ donor for an intestinal transplant. The CDR3 coding sequence is TGTGCCAGCAGTTCCCCTGACCAGGGAATAGATACGCAGTATTTT. Translation: CASSSPDQGIDTQYF.